A selection of T cell receptor beta chains follows, all from one sample in a study of cytomegalovirus exposure and HLA in healthy donors. Data came from immunoSEQ multiplex PCR; TCRdb stores just in-frame clones and leaves some out. The sample carries over 130,000 clones, 60% to 80% recorded once. Specimen: PBMCs. These receptors were obtained from a woman aged 25-40 years in good health and CMV-seronegative. Each CDR3 is given with its conserved first and last residue. The D gene is left open where the match is weak. Size is stated for part of the rows, as once, few or many counts, or as a class when the clone is expanded.

cdr3_aa,cdr3_nt,clone_size,j_call,d_call,v_call
CASSNPAGTGNQPQHF,TGTGCCAGTAGTAACCCAGCCGGGACAGGGAATCAGCCCCAGCATTTT,NA,TRBJ1-5,TRBD1,TRBV19
CASSLGSGGLGEQFF,TGCGCCAGCAGCTTAGGTAGCGGGGGGCTCGGTGAGCAGTTCTTC,NA,TRBJ2-1,TRBD2,TRBV5-1
CASSPQQGVVTEAFF,TGTGCCAGCAGCCCCCAACAGGGGGTGGTCACTGAAGCTTTCTTT,once,TRBJ1-1,TRBD1,TRBV11-2
CASRIGRGETYEQYF,TGTGCCAGCAGAATAGGGAGGGGAGAGACCTACGAGCAGTACTTC,NA,TRBJ2-7,TRBD2,TRBV27
CASSLRQVDGYTF,TGTGCCAGCAGCTTAAGACAGGTGGATGGCTACACCTTC,NA,TRBJ1-2,NA,TRBV7-9
CASRKPDRYNSPLHF,TGTGCCAGCAGGAAACCCGACAGGTATAATTCACCCCTCCACTTT,NA,TRBJ1-6,NA,TRBV2
CASSQDPAASGGILEAKNIQYF,TGTGCCAGCAGCCAAGATCCGGCTGCTAGCGGGGGGATACTAGAAGCCAAAAACATTCAGTACTTC,NA,TRBJ2-4,TRBD2,TRBV4-2
CASSGAGDPSTNEKLFF,TGTGCCAGCAGTGGGGCAGGGGACCCCTCAACTAATGAAAAACTGTTTTTT,NA,TRBJ1-4,NA,TRBV28
CASSSQTGALDEQYF,TGTGCCAGCAGCTCCCAGACAGGGGCTTTGGACGAGCAGTACTTC,few,TRBJ2-7,TRBD1,TRBV11-2
CASSSRGGVFYGYTF,TGTGCCAGCAGTTCGAGGGGGGGCGTATTCTATGGCTACACCTTC,NA,TRBJ1-2,NA,TRBV6-5
CASSLLAGNEQYF,TGTGCCAGCAGCTTACTGGCGGGAAACGAGCAGTACTTC,NA,TRBJ2-7,NA,TRBV7-6
CASSLLLEGNYGYTF,TGTGCCAGCAGTTTACTGCTGGAGGGCAACTATGGCTACACCTTC,NA,TRBJ1-2,NA,TRBV28
CASIGSEGKLFF,TGTGCCAGCATAGGGTCTGAGGGAAAACTGTTTTTT,few,TRBJ1-4,NA,TRBV2
CASSKGQGSVETQYF,TGTGCCAGCAGCAAGGGACAGGGTTCGGTAGAGACCCAGTACTTC,few,TRBJ2-5,TRBD1,TRBV6-6
CASSSLTQVNEQFF,TGTGCCAGCAGCTCGCTGACCCAGGTAAATGAGCAGTTCTTC,NA,TRBJ2-1,NA,TRBV7-8
CASSPPWEGGDTEAFF,TGTGCCAGCTCACCACCGTGGGAAGGGGGGGACACTGAAGCTTTCTTT,NA,TRBJ1-1,NA,TRBV18
CAWSRQGAHSGANVLTF,TGTGCCTGGAGTAGGCAGGGGGCTCACTCTGGGGCCAACGTCCTGACTTTC,once,TRBJ2-6,TRBD1,TRBV30
CASRSQGEAGAHEQYF,TGTGCAAGTCGCTCCCAGGGGGAAGCGGGAGCCCACGAGCAGTACTTC,NA,TRBJ2-7,NA,TRBV12-2
CASRFGQAPYNEQFF,TGTGCCAGTCGATTCGGACAGGCTCCCTACAATGAGCAGTTCTTC,few,TRBJ2-1,TRBD1,TRBV19
CASSIVFHEQFF,TGTGCCAGTAGTATAGTCTTCCATGAGCAGTTCTTC,NA,TRBJ2-1,NA,TRBV19
CASSSRNTGELFF,TGTGCCAGCAGCTCTCGGAACACCGGGGAGCTGTTTTTT,NA,TRBJ2-2,NA,TRBV7-2
CASSLAEGDMWFF,TGTGCCAGCAGCTTAGCGGAAGGGGACATGTGGTTCTTC,NA,TRBJ2-1,NA,TRBV7-9
CASSLQGVPYEQYF,TGTGCCAGCAGCTTGCAGGGGGTTCCCTACGAGCAGTACTTC,few,TRBJ2-7,TRBD1,TRBV9
CAWSTGASGNTIYF,TGTGCCTGGAGTACAGGCGCCTCTGGAAACACCATATATTTT,NA,TRBJ1-3,NA,TRBV30
CASSSTYEQYF,TGTGCCAGTAGTTCCACCTACGAGCAGTACTTC,NA,TRBJ2-7,NA,TRBV19
CASSVGWTGVETQYF,TGTGCCAGCAGCGTAGGTTGGACAGGGGTAGAGACCCAGTACTTC,NA,TRBJ2-5,TRBD1,TRBV9
CASSVSVSGNTIYF,TGTGCCAGCAGTGTTTCAGTCTCTGGAAACACCATATATTTT,NA,TRBJ1-3,NA,TRBV2
CASSLTGYNEQFF,TGTGCCAGCAGCCTGACAGGGTACAATGAGCAGTTCTTC,NA,TRBJ2-1,TRBD1,TRBV27
CASSTWGQDNQPQHF,TGTGCCAGTAGTACCTGGGGACAGGACAATCAGCCCCAGCATTTT,NA,TRBJ1-5,TRBD1,TRBV19
CASSLGTQGQETQYF,TGTGCCAGCAGCTTAGGCACACAGGGTCAGGAGACCCAGTACTTC,few,TRBJ2-5,NA,TRBV11-2
CASSFGTSGQETQYF,TGTGCCAGCAGCTTTGGGACTAGCGGCCAAGAGACCCAGTACTTC,NA,TRBJ2-5,TRBD2,TRBV11-1
CAATPPEGYQETQYF,TGTGCCGCCACGCCGCCGGAGGGGTACCAAGAGACCCAGTACTTC,NA,TRBJ2-5,NA,TRBV10-3
CASSLVPGETQYF,TGTGCCAGCAGCTTAGTTCCGGGAGAGACCCAGTACTTC,NA,TRBJ2-5,NA,TRBV7-2
CASSPEDRGSYEQYF,TGTGCCAGCAGCCCCGAGGACAGGGGGTCCTACGAGCAGTACTTC,NA,TRBJ2-7,TRBD1,TRBV6-5
CAIKRGVRTDTQYF,TGTGCCATCAAGCGGGGGGTTAGGACAGATACGCAGTATTTT,NA,TRBJ2-3,TRBD2,TRBV10-3
CASSQDSTGVNTEAFF,TGTGCCAGCAGCCAAGACTCGACGGGGGTAAACACTGAAGCTTTCTTT,NA,TRBJ1-1,NA,TRBV4-2